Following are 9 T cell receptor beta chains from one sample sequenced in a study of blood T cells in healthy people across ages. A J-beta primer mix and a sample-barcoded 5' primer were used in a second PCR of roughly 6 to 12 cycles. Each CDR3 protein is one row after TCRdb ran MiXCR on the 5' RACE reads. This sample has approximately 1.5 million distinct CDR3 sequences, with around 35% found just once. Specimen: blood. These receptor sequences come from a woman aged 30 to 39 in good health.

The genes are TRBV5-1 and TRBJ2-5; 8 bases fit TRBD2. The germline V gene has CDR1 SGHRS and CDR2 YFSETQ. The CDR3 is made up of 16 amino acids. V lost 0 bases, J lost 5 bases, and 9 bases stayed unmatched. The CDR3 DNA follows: TGCGCCAGCAGCTTGGTGAAAAGCGGGAGCGGGGAGACCCAGTACTTC. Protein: CASSLVKSGSGETQYF.

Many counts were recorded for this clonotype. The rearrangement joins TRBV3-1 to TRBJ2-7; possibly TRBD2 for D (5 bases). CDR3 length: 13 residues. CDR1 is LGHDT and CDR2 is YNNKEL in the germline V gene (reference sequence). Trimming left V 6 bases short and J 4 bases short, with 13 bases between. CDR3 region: CASREGSNYEQYF. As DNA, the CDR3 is TGTGCCAGCAGAGAGGGAAGCAATTACGAGCAGTACTTC.

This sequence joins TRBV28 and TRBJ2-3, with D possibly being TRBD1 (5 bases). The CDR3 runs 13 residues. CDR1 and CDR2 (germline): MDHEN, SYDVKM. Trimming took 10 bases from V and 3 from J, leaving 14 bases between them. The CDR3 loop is CATSRQSTDTQYF. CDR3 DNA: TGTGCCACCTCGCGACAGTCGACAGATACGCAGTATTTT.

In nucleotides, the CDR3 is TGTGCCACTACAACTGGGGAGGCCCCTCGTGAAGAGCAGTACTTC. This translates into CATTTGEAPREEQYF. The V gene is TRBV28, the J gene TRBJ2-7, with D perhaps TRBD2 (6 bases). This CDR3 comprises 15 residues. Germline-derived CDR1 and CDR2 are MDHEN and SYDVKM. Trimming stripped 10 bases from V and 7 bases from J, with 26 bases between.

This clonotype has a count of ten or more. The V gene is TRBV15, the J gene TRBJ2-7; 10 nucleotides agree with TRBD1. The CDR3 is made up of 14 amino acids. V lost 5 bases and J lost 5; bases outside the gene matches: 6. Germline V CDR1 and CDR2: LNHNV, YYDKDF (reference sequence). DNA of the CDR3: TGTGCCACCAGCTCCGGGACAGGGGCCCACGAGCAGTACTTC. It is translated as CATSSGTGAHEQYF.

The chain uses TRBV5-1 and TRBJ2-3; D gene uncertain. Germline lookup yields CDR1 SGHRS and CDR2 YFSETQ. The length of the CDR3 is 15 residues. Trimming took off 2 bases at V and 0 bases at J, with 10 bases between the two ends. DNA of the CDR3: TGCGCCAGCAGCTTCCACGCGAGAAGCACAGATACGCAGTATTTT. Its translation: CASSFHARSTDTQYF.

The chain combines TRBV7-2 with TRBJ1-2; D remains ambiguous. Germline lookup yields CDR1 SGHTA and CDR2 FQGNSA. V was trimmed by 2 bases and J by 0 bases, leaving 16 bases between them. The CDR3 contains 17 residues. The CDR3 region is CASSLNRGYTSNYGYTF. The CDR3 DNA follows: TGTGCCAGCAGCTTAAATCGAGGTTACACCTCTAACTATGGCTACACCTTC.

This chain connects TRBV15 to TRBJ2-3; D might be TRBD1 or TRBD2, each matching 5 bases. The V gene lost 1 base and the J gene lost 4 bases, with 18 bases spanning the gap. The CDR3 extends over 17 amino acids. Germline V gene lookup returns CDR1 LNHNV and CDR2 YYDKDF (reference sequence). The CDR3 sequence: CATSRGGGGGVADTQYF. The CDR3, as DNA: TGTGCCACCAGCAGAGGAGGAGGTGGGGGAGTGGCAGATACGCAGTATTTT.

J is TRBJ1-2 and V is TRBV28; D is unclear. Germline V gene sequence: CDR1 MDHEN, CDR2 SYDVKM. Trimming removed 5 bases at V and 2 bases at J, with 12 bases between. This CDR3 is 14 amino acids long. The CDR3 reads CASSLKARNYGYTF. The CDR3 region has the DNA TGTGCCAGCAGTCTTAAAGCCAGGAACTATGGCTACACCTTC.